This T cell receptor beta chain originates from a study of cytotoxic CD8 clonotypes in ibrutinib-treated CLL. As for this clone: Its antigen is unidentified.

Clones were sequenced by immunoSEQ multiplex PCR, and TCRdb holds only the in-frame ones, with some missing. The sample has more than 85,000 clones; 60% to 80% are singletons. Study-wide results and limits: Clonality rose at ibrutinib response and fell back toward baseline at progression.

Trimming took 0 bases from V and 6 from J, leaving 14 bases between them. This CDR3 region has 15 residues. CDR1 is SGHNT and CDR2 is YENEEA in the germline V gene. The TCR sequence derives from a human donor with chronic lymphocytic leukemia. The sequenced sample was PBMCs, obtained after 12 months of ibrutinib treatment. The chain employs TRBV11-3 and TRBJ2-5; D perhaps matches TRBD1 (6 bases). CDR3 coding DNA: TGTGCCAGCAGCTTAGAGCTCGGGCAGGGGCAGACCCAGTACTTC. Protein: CASSLELGQGQTQYF.